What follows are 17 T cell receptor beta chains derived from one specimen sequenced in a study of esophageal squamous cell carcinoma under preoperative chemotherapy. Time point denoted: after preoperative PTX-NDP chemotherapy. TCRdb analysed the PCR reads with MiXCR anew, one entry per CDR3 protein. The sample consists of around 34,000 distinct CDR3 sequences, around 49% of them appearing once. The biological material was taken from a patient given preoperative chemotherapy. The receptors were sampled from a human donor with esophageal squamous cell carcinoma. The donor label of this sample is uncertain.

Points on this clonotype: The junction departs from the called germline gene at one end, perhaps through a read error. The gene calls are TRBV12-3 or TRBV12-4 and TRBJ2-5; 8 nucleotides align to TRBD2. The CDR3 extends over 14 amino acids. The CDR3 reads CAGSGGRDKDTQYF. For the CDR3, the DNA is TGTGCGGGCAGCGGGGGCCGTGACAAAGATACCCAGTACTTC.

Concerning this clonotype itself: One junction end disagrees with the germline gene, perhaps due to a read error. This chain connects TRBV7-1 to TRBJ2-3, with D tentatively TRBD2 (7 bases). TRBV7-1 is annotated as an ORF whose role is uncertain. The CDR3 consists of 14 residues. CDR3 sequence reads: CASRGGRANNTQYF. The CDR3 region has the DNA TGTGCCAGCAGGGGGGGGCGAGCCAACAACACGCAGTATTTC.

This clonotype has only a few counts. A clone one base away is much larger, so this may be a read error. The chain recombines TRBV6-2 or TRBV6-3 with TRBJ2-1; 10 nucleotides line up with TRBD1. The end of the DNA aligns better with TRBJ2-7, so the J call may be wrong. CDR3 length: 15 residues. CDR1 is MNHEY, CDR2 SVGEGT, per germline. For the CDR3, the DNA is TGTGCCAGCAGTTACCCTCGGGACAGGGGAAATGAGCAGTACTTC. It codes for CASSYPRDRGNEQYF.

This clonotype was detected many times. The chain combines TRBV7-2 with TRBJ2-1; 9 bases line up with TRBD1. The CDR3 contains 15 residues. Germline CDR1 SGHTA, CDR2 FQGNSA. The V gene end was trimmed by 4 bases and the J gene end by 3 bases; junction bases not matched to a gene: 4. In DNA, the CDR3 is TGTGCCAGCAGCTCAGACAGGGGGGACTACAATGAGCAGTTCTTC. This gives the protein CASSSDRGDYNEQFF.

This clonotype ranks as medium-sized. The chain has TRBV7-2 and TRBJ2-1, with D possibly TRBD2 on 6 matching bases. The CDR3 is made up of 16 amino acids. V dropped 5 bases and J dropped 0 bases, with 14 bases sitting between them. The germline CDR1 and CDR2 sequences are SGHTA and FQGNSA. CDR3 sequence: CASSPTRESSYNEQFF. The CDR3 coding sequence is TGTGCCAGCAGCCCGACTAGGGAGAGCTCCTACAATGAGCAGTTCTTC.

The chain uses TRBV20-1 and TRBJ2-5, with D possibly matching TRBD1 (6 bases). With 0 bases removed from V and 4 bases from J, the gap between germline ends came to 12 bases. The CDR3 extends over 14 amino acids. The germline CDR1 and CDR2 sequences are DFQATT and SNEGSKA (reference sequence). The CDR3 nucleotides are TGCAGTGCTAGAGAGGGGGCGAAGGGAGAGACCCAGTACTTC. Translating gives CSAREGAKGETQYF.

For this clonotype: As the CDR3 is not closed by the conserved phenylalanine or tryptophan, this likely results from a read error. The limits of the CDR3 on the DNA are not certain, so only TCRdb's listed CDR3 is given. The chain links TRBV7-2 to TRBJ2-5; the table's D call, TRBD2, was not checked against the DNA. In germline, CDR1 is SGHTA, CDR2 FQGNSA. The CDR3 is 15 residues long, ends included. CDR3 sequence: CASSLGSGDQETRLS.

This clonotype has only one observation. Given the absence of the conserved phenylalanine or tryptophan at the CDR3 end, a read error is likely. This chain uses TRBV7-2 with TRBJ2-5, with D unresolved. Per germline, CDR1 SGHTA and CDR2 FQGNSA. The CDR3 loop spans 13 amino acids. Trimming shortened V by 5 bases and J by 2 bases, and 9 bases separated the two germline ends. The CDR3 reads CASSGLAQETQYL. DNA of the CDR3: TGTGCCAGCAGCGGGCTTGCGCAAGAGACCCAGTACTTG.

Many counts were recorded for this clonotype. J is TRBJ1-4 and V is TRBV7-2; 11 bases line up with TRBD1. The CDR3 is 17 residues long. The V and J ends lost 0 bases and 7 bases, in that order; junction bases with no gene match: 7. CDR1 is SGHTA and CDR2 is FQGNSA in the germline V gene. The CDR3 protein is CASSLAGAGTGGEKLFF. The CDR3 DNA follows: TGTGCCAGCAGCTTAGCGGGGGCCGGGACAGGGGGTGAAAAACTGTTTTTT.

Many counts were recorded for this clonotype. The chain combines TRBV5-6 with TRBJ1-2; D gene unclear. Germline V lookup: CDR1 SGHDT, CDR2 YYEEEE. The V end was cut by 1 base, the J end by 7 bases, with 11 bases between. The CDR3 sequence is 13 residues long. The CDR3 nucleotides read TGTGCCAGCAGCTTGATCAGTGTGGGTGGCTACACCTTC. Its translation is CASSLISVGGYTF.

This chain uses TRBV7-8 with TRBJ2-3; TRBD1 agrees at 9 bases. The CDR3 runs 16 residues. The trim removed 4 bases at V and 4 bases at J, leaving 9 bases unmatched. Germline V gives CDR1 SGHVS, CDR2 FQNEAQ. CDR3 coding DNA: TGTGCCAGCAGCTCCTACCGGGACAGGGCTGCAGATACGCAGTATTTT. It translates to CASSSYRDRAADTQYF.

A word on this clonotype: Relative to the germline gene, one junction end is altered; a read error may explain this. The chain's CDR3 is CASSISGLAVATQFF. In DNA, the CDR3 is TGTGCCAGCAGTATCTCGGGACTAGCGGTGGCGACCCAATTCTTC. The chain employs TRBV7-2 and TRBJ2-5, with 11 bases lining up with TRBD2. CDR1 and CDR2 (germline): SGHTA, FQGNSA. The length of the CDR3 is 15 residues.

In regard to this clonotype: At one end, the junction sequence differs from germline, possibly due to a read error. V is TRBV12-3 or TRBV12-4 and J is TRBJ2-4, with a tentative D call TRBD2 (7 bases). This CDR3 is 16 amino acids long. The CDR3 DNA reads TGTGCGTGCCGTACCACTAGCCGGGGGGCCAAAAACACTCAGTACTTC. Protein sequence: CACRTTSRGAKNTQYF.

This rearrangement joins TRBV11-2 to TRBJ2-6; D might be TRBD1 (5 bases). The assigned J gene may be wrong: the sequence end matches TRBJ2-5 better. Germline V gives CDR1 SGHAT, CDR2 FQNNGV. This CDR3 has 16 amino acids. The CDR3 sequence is CASSHGRSSGANVQYF. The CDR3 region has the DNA TGTGCCAGCAGTCATGGACGGAGCTCTGGGGCCAACGTCCAGTACTTC.

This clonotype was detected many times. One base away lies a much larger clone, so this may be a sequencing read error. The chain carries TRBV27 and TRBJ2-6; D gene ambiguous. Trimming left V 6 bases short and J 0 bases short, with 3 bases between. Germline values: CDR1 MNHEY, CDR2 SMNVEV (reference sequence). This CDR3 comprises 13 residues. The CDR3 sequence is CASSPSGANVLTF. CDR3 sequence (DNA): TGTGCCAGCAGCCCCTCTGGGGCCAACGTCCTGACTTTC.

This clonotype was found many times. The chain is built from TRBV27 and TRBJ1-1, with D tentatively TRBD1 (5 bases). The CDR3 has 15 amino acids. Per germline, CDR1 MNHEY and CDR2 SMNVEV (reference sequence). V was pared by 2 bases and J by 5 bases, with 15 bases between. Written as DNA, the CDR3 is TGTGCCAGCAGTTTAATCTCGGGGCTTCGGACTGAAGCTTTCTTT. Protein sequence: CASSLISGLRTEAFF.

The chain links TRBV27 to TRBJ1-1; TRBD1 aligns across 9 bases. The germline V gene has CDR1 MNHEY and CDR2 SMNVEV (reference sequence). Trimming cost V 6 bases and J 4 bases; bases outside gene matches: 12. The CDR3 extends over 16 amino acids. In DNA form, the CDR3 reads TGTGCCAGCAGCTCGCCCGGGACAGGGATGGGCACTGAAGCTTTCTTT. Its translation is CASSSPGTGMGTEAFF.